This T cell receptor beta chain was sequenced during a study of radiotherapy plus CTLA-4 blockade in lung cancer. Study background: Roughly 17% of patients responded objectively, and about 33% achieved disease control.

Those with chemo-refractory metastatic non-small-cell lung cancer were treated with focal radiation combined with CTLA-4 blockade using ipilimumab. Comment on this clone: Its antigen is undetermined.

Assay used: immunoSEQ multiplex PCR; TCRdb lists only in-frame clones, some missing. The repertoire holds 55,000 to 65,000 clones, with 70% to 80% as singletons. V was pared by 3 bases and J by 0 bases, with 10 bases between. The germline gives CDR1 SQVTM, CDR2 ANQGSEA. This CDR3 region has 14 residues. The study's findings and limits: Some TCR clones had been derived from tumors. These clones expanded in peripheral blood after radiotherapy plus ipilimumab. Interferon-beta and early blood T cell clone dynamics reportedly predicted response best.

The gene calls are TRBV29-1 and TRBJ2-3; D might be TRBD1 (5 bases). The sample in question was peripheral blood, obtained from a patient treated with radiotherapy plus ipilimumab. The source of this sequence is a human donor with non-small cell lung cancer who had a complete response to radiotherapy plus ipilimumab. The CDR3 region has the DNA TGCAGCGTTGATAAGGGGCTTAGCACAGATACGCAGTATTTT. Protein sequence: CSVDKGLSTDTQYF.